The 16 T cell receptor beta chains listed next were all sequenced from one sample in a study of CD8+ T cells in alopecia areata. Reverse transcription of extracted RNA yielded cDNA, which provided the sequencing template. Produced via immunoSEQ multiplex PCR; TCRdb's table is partial and in-frame only. The sample consists of some 220,000 clones, approximately 57% of them appearing once. Treatment denoted: oral pan-JAK inhibitor, 5-10 mg twice daily. The input for sequencing was CD4+ T cells sorted from blood, taken at week 4, from a patient treated with tofacitinib. The receptors originated from a human donor with alopecia areata.

The V gene is TRBV25-1, the J gene TRBJ1-2, with TRBD1 matching over 10 bases. Germline lookup yields CDR1 MGHDK and CDR2 SYGVNS. This CDR3 spans 14 amino acids. Germline trimming cut 6 bases from V and 7 bases from J; bases unmatched to any gene: 8. This CDR3 is CASRVGTGAAGYTF. The CDR3 coding sequence is TGTGCCAGCAGAGTCGGGACAGGGGCCGCTGGCTACACCTTC.

This clone showed up just a few times. This chain connects TRBV29-1 to TRBJ1-2; D not certain. CDR3 length: 10 residues. Germline CDR1 is SQVTM and CDR2 is ANQGSEA. The V end lost 6 bases, the J end lost 6 bases, and 8 bases lay between the germline ends. The DNA for the CDR3 is TGCAGCGTCTCCCAGGATGGCTACACCTTC. As protein: CSVSQDGYTF.

This chain joins TRBV18 and TRBJ2-2; the D gene could be TRBD1 or TRBD2 (5 bases each). The CDR3 consists of 18 residues. The V end lost 1 base, the J end lost 2 bases, and 17 bases lay between the germline ends. CDR1 is KGHSH, CDR2 LQKENI, per germline. The CDR3 region is CASSPQPPGQGNTGELFF. As DNA, the CDR3 is TGTGCCAGCTCACCACAGCCGCCGGGGCAAGGCAACACCGGGGAGCTGTTTTTT.

This chain connects TRBV30 to TRBJ1-2; D gene ambiguous. Trimming took off 0 bases at V and 0 bases at J, with 11 bases between the two ends. This CDR3 has 15 residues. Germline CDR1 is GTSNPN and CDR2 is SVGIG (reference sequence). This CDR3 is CAWSVMGGTNYGYTF. CDR3 coding DNA: TGTGCCTGGAGTGTGATGGGCGGAACTAACTATGGCTACACCTTC.

The chain combines TRBV7-2 with TRBJ2-5, with a tentative D call TRBD2 (7 bases). The germline V gene encodes CDR1 SGHTA and CDR2 FQGNSA. With 4 bases removed from V and 5 bases from J, the gap between germline ends came to 17 bases. The CDR3 has 15 residues. The CDR3 loop reads CASSSTGRGGETQYF. The CDR3 nucleotides are TGTGCCAGCAGCTCCACCGGCAGGGGAGGGGAGACCCAGTACTTC.

The V and J genes are TRBV5-1 and TRBJ2-2, with D possibly TRBD2 on 6 matching bases. The CDR3 loop spans 14 amino acids. Trimming cost V 3 bases and J 5 bases, with 11 bases left between them. Germline CDR1 is SGHRS and CDR2 is YFSETQ. In nucleotides, the CDR3 is TGCGCCAGCAGCTCGGAGGGACGTACCGGGGAGCTGTTTTTT. Translated, it gives CASSSEGRTGELFF. Using reference TRBV5-1 and TRBJ2-2 for the parts outside the CDR3, the full variable domain is KAGVTQTPRYLIKTRGQQVTLSCSPISGHRSVSWYQQTPGQGLQFLFEYFSETQRNKGNFPGRFSGRQFSNSRSEMNVSTLELGDSALYLCASSSEGRTGELFFGEGSRLTVL.

This clone was counted only a few times. CDR3 amino acids: CATSTESPGRYQPQHF. In DNA form, the CDR3 reads TGTGCCACCAGCACCGAGTCCCCCGGTCGGTATCAGCCCCAGCATTTT. The V gene is TRBV15, the J gene TRBJ1-5; D unresolved. The V end lost 4 bases, the J end lost 5 bases, and 18 bases lay between the germline ends. CDR1 is LNHNV, CDR2 YYDKDF, per germline (reference sequence). The CDR3 has 16 amino acids.

The V and J genes are TRBV30 and TRBJ1-2; weak D call: TRBD1 (6 bases). The germline CDR1 and CDR2 sequences are GTSNPN and SVGIG (reference sequence). V shed 3 bases and J shed 0 bases, with 14 bases lying between them. This CDR3 contains 15 residues. CDR3: CAWSRGGATNYGYTF. The CDR3 DNA sequence: TGTGCCTGGAGCCGTGGGGGGGCGACTAACTATGGCTACACCTTC.

The chain links TRBV4-3 to TRBJ2-7; D unresolved. CDR3 size: 14 residues. V lost 2 bases to trimming and J lost 2 bases, with 10 bases between them. The germline V gene has CDR1 LGHNA and CDR2 YSLEER. CDR3 sequence: CASSQSRITYEQYF. CDR3 DNA: TGCGCCAGCAGCCAATCTCGGATAACCTACGAGCAGTACTTC.

J is TRBJ2-2 and V is TRBV5-4, with 8 bases lining up with TRBD2. Trimming removed 2 bases from V and 7 bases from J; junction bases left unmatched: 7. The length of the CDR3 is 15 residues. In germline, CDR1 is SGHNT, CDR2 YYREEE (reference sequence). The CDR3 DNA is TGTGCCAGCAGCTTAGGACTAGCTCAGGTCGGGGAGCTGTTTTTT. This encodes CASSLGLAQVGELFF.

This clone showed up just a few times. This chain connects TRBV7-9 to TRBJ2-2; TRBD1 aligns across 7 bases. After removal of 8 bases from V and 1 base from J, the junction contained 7 bases not matched to a gene. CDR3 length equals 15 residues. Germline V gene data show CDR1 as SEHNR and CDR2 as FQNEAQ (reference sequence). The CDR3 DNA sequence: TGTGCCAGCTCCCGCCCAGGGGGGAACACCGGGGAGCTGTTTTTT. It yields the protein CASSRPGGNTGELFF.

This clone is classed as medium-sized. The genes are TRBV6-6 and TRBJ2-2; D is unresolved. The CDR3 has 12 residues. V lost 2 bases to trimming and J lost 4 bases, with 2 bases between them. The germline CDR1 and CDR2 sequences are MNHNY and SVGAGI (reference sequence). CDR3 bases: TGTGCCAGCAGTTACGTCACCGGGGAGCTGTTTTTT. It translates to CASSYVTGELFF.

This sequence joins TRBV5-1 and TRBJ2-3; 9 positions match TRBD2. The CDR3 is 14 amino acids. Germline V gives CDR1 SGHRS, CDR2 YFSETQ. V dropped 4 bases and J dropped 2; count of bases not matched to a gene: 2. CDR3 amino acids: CASSLAGPTDTQYF. The DNA for the CDR3 is TGCGCCAGCAGCCTAGCGGGGCCCACAGATACGCAGTATTTT.

The chain recombines TRBV12-5 with TRBJ2-3; D is undetermined. CDR1 is LGHNT, CDR2 FRNRAP, per germline. The V gene lost 5 bases and the J gene lost 6 bases, with 6 bases spanning the gap. The CDR3 loop spans 11 amino acids. For the CDR3, the DNA is TGTGCTAGTGGTCGTGTGGATACGCAGTATTTT. The encoded protein is CASGRVDTQYF.

The sample holds one count of this clone. The chain combines TRBV29-1 with TRBJ2-2, with 13 bases matching TRBD2. The germline V gene encodes CDR1 SQVTM and CDR2 ANQGSEA. After removal of 4 bases from V and 6 bases from J, the junction contained 5 bases not matched to a gene. This CDR3 is built from 15 residues. The CDR3 spells CSVARTSGGSGELFF. The CDR3 DNA sequence: TGCAGCGTTGCCCGGACTAGCGGGGGCTCCGGGGAGCTGTTTTTT.

V and J are TRBV7-2 and TRBJ1-4; 11 bases line up with TRBD1. Germline CDR1 SGHTA, CDR2 FQGNSA. The CDR3 runs to 15 residues. V gave up 6 bases and J gave up 8 bases; unmatched junction bases: 8. The CDR3 is CASRRIGTGGEKLFF. For the CDR3, the DNA is TGTGCCAGCAGAAGAATCGGGACAGGGGGGGAAAAACTGTTTTTT.